The clone carrying this TCR beta chain was detected only a few times. Its specificity is not known. The V gene lost 5 bases and the J gene lost 14 bases, with 17 bases spanning the gap. Per the germline V gene, CDR1 is SEHNR and CDR2 is FQNEAQ (reference sequence). The CDR3 has 12 amino acids. This sample is drawn from a study of T-cell memory formation after mild COVID-19. Barcoded TCR alpha and TCR beta cDNA libraries with UMIs came from 5'RACE using constant-segment primers. From the 5' RACE reads, TCRdb called clonotypes with MiXCR, one entry per CDR3 protein. The table includes fewer than 650,000 distinct CDR3 sequences, 15% to 20% detected once. Findings and limits, study-wide: Pre-infection memory held some responding clones, suggesting pre-existing cross-reactive T cells responded. Researchers report contracting CD4+ clones mostly in CM and EM, with CD8+ clones in EMRA. While clones contracting from day 15 to 85 were balanced between CD4 and CD8, later expanders leaned CD4+.

Sequencing was performed on PBMCs or a T cell subset sorted from them (not recorded which). This rearrangement joins TRBV7-9 to TRBJ2-3; no clear D gene. This receptor was taken from an adult woman who had mild COVID-19 (a few samples of this study predate the infection). Cell type and time point are not known. The DNA of the CDR3 is TGTGCCAGCAGCCTTGTCGAGTCGAGTCGGTATTTT. It encodes CASSLVESSRYF.